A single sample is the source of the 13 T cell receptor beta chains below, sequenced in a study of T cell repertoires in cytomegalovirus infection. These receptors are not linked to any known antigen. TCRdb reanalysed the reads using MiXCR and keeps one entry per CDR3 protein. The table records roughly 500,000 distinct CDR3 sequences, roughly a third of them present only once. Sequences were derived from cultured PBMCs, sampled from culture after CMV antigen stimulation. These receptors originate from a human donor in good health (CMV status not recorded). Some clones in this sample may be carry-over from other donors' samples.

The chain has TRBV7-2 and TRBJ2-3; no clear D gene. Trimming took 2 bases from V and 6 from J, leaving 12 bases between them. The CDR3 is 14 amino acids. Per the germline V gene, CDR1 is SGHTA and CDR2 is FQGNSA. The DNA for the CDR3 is TGTGCCAGCAGCTTATTAGGAGTCCCGGATACGCAGTATTTT. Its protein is CASSLLGVPDTQYF. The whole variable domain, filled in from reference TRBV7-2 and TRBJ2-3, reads GAGVSQSPSNKVTEKGKDVELRCDPISGHTALYWYRQSLGQGLEFLIYFQGNSAPDKSGLPSDRFSAERTGGSVSTLTIQRTQQEDSAVYLCASSLLGVPDTQYFGPGTRLTVL.

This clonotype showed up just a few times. The CDR3 protein is CATSRGGTSGSRGDNEQFF. CDR3 bases: TGTGCCACCAGCAGAGGGGGGACTAGCGGGAGTCGAGGGGACAATGAGCAGTTCTTC. V is TRBV15 and J is TRBJ2-1; 14 nucleotides align to TRBD2. Germline trimming cut 1 base from V and 5 bases from J; bases unmatched to any gene: 10. The CDR3 is made up of 19 amino acids. Germline V gene lookup returns CDR1 LNHNV and CDR2 YYDKDF (reference sequence).

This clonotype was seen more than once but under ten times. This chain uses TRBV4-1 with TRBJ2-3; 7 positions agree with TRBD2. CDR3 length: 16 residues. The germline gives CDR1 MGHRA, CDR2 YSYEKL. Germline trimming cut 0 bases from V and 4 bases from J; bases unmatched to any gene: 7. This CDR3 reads CASSQDPSGNADTQYF. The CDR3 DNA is TGCGCCAGCAGCCAAGATCCCAGCGGGAACGCAGATACGCAGTATTTT.

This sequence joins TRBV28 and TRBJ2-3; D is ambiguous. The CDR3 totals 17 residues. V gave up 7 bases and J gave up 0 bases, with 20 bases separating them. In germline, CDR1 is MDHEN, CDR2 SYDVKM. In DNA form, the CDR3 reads TGTGCCAGCACCCTGGGTTACAGCTTTACTAGCACAGATACGCAGTATTTT. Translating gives CASTLGYSFTSTDTQYF. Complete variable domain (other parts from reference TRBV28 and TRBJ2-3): DVKVTQSSRYLVKRTGEKVFLECVQDMDHENMFWYRQDPGLGLRLIYFSYDVKMKEKGDIPEGYSVSREKKERFSLILESASTNQTSMYLCASTLGYSFTSTDTQYFGPGTRLTVL.

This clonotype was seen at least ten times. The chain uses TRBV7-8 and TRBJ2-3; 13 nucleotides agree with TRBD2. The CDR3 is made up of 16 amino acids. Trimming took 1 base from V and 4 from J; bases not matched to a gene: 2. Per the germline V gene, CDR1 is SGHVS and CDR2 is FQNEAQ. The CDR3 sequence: CASSLGGLAGSDTQYF. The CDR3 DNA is TGTGCCAGCAGCTTAGGGGGACTAGCGGGATCAGATACGCAGTATTTT.

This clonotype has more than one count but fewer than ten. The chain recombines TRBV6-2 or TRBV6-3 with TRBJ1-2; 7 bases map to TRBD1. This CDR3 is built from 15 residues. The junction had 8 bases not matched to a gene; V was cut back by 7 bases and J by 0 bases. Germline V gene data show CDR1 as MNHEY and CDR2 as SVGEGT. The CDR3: CASTSGGTANYGYTF. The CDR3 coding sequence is TGTGCCAGCACCTCAGGGGGGACCGCTAACTATGGCTACACCTTC.

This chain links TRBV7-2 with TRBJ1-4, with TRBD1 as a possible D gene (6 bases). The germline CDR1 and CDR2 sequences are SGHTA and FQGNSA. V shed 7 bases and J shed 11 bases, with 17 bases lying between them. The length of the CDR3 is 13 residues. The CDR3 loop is CASKARGRNKLFF. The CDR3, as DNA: TGTGCCAGCAAGGCCAGGGGACGGAACAAACTGTTTTTT.

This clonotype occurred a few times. DNA for the CDR3: TGTGCCAGCAGCCCACGGCTTAAGGGAATGACCTACGAGCAGTACTTC. Translating gives CASSPRLKGMTYEQYF. The chain has TRBV7-2 and TRBJ2-7; D is unresolved. There are 16 residues in the CDR3. From germline, CDR1 is SGHTA and CDR2 FQGNSA. The V and J ends lost 5 bases and 2 bases respectively, with 19 bases between them.

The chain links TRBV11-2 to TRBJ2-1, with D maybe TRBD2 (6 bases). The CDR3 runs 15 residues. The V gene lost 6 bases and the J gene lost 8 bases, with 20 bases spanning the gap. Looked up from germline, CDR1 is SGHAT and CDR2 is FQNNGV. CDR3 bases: TGTGCCAGCAGTTTACAGCACTTCCCGGGGGATGAGCAGTTCTTC. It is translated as CASSLQHFPGDEQFF.

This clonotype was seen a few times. CDR3 protein: CSAQTGVINQPQHF. The CDR3 DNA sequence: TGCAGTGCACAGACAGGGGTGATCAATCAGCCCCAGCATTTT. The V call is TRBV20-1, the J call TRBJ1-5, with 8 bases lining up with TRBD1. V lost 6 bases to trimming and J lost 3 bases; unmatched junction nucleotides: 7. The CDR3 runs to 14 residues. CDR1 DFQATT and CDR2 SNEGSKA come from the germline V gene (reference sequence).

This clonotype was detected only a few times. The CDR3 DNA follows: TGTGCCAGCAGACGGACGGGGAACACCGGGGAGCTGTTTTTT. Residues: CASRRTGNTGELFF. V usage is TRBV27 and J usage is TRBJ2-2, with unresolved D. V lost 6 bases to trimming and J lost 1 base, with 9 bases between them. Germline lookup yields CDR1 MNHEY and CDR2 SMNVEV (reference sequence). The length of the CDR3 is 14 residues.

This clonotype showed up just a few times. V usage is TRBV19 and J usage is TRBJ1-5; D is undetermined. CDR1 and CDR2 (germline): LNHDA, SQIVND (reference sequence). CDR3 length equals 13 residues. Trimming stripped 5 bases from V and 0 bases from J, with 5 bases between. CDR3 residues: CASSAYSNQPQHF. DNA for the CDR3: TGTGCCAGTAGTGCCTATAGCAATCAGCCCCAGCATTTT.

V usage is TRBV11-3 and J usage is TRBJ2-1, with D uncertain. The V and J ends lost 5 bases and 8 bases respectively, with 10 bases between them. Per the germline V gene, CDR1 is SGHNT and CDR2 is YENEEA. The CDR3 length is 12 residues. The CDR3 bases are TGTGCCAGCAGCCGCGGAGTTTATGAGCAGTTCTTC. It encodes CASSRGVYEQFF.